This TCR beta chain derives from a study of control samples from healthy donors and cancer patients. This CDR3 is 14 amino acids long. V was shortened by 4 bases and J by 4 bases, with 11 bases between the two germline ends. The V gene's germline CDR1 is SGHVS and CDR2 FQNEAQ. Some clones are missing from TCRdb's copy, which holds only in-frame ones; the method was immunoSEQ multiplex PCR. Here the sample spans about 230,000 clones, over 75% being singletons. The specimen sequenced was PBMCs. The chain employs TRBV7-8 and TRBJ2-1; D possibly uses TRBD1 or TRBD2 (5 bases each). The source is a woman in her sixties or seventies with lung cancer. This CDR3 reads CASSSGARYNEQFF. The CDR3 nucleotides read TGTGCCAGCAGCTCCGGGGCCCGATACAATGAGCAGTTCTTC.